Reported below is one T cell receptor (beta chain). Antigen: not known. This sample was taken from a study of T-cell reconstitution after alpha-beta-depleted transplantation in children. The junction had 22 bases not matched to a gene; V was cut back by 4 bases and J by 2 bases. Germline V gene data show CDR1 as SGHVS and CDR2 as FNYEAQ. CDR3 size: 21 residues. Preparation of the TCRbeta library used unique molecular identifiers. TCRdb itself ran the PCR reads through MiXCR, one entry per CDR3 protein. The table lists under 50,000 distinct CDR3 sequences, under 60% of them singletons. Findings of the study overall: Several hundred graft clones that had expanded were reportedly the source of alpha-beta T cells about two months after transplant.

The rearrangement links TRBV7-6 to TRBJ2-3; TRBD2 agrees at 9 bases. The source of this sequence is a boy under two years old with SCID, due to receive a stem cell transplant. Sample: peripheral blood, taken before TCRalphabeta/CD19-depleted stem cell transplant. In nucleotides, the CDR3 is TGTGCCAGCAGCTATAGCCCGCCTACGGGGATTAGCGGGGGACTCACAGATACGCAGTATTTT. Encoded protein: CASSYSPPTGISGGLTDTQYF.